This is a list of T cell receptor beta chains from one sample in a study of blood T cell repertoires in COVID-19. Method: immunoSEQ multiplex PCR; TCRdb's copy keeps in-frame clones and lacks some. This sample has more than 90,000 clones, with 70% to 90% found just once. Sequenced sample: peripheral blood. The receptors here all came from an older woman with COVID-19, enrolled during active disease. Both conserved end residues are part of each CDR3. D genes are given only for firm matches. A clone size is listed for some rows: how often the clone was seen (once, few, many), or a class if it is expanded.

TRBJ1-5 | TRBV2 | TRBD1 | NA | TGTGCCAGCAGGGGGACAGGGAGCAATCAGCCCCAGCATTTT | CASRGTGSNQPQHF
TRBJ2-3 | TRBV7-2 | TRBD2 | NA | TGTGCCAGCAGCGCATGGCGGGGGGGTAGCACAGATACGCAGTATTTT | CASSAWRGGSTDTQYF
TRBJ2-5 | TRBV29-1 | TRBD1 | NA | TGCAGCGTTGAATCGGGGACAGGGGAAGGGACCCAGTACTTC | CSVESGTGEGTQYF
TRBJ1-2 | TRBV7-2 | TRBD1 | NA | TGTGCCAGCAGCTCCGGACAGGGAGGCTATGGCTACACCTTC | CASSSGQGGYGYTF
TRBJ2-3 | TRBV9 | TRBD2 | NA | TGTGCCAGCAGCGACACTAGCGGGGGGGCCCCGCAGTATTTT | CASSDTSGGAPQYF
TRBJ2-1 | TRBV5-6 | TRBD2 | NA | TGTGCCAGCAGCTTGCGGGGGGGACGGTATGAGCAGTTCTTC | CASSLRGGRYEQFF
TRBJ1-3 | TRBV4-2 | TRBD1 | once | TGTGCCAGCAGCCAACCCGGACAGGGGGCTGGAAACACCATATATTTT | CASSQPGQGAGNTIYF
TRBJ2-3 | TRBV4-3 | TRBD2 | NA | TGCGCCAGCCTCCGGAGCGGGGGGGCCATAGATACGCAGTATTTT | CASLRSGGAIDTQYF
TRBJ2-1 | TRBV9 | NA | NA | TGTGCCAGCGCCCCCGGCAGGTACCATGAGCAGTTCTTC | CASAPGRYHEQFF
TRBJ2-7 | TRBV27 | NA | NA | TGTGCCAGCAGTTCTGTGGGGGGGCGATACGAGCAGTACTTC | CASSSVGGRYEQYF